This T cell receptor beta chain appears in the sequencing data of a study of T cells in Graves' hyperthyroidism and ophthalmopathy. Patients aged 18 to 65 with hyperthyroidism were newly diagnosed, with duration under 2 months. There are 15 residues in the CDR3. Trimming shortened V by 5 bases and J by 7 bases, and 20 bases separated the two germline ends. The V gene's germline CDR1 is SNHLY and CDR2 FYNNEI. Researchers took RNA transcripts and amplified the TCR beta CDR3 regions from them. First-round RT-PCR targeting the TCR CDR3 was performed with the HTBI primer set. TCRdb re-called the multiplex PCR reads with MiXCR, one entry per CDR3 protein. The table records hundreds of thousands of distinct CDR3 sequences, around 19% of them present only once. This clonotype has ten or more counts. The antigen remains undetermined. Findings of the study overall: The blood repertoire included most of the expanded thyroid clonotypes above 0.001. In validation, the model predicted ophthalmopathy. These predictions came a median 6.5 months before onset.

Sequencing was performed on blood. This receptor was obtained from a woman in her forties or fifties with Graves' hyperthyroidism that later progressed to Graves' ophthalmopathy. The chain joins TRBV2 to TRBJ1-2; D uncertain. CDR3 sequence (DNA): TGTGCCAGCAGTCGAGAAGCTAGGGAGGCGGGTGGCTACACCTTC. Translation: CASSREAREAGGYTF.